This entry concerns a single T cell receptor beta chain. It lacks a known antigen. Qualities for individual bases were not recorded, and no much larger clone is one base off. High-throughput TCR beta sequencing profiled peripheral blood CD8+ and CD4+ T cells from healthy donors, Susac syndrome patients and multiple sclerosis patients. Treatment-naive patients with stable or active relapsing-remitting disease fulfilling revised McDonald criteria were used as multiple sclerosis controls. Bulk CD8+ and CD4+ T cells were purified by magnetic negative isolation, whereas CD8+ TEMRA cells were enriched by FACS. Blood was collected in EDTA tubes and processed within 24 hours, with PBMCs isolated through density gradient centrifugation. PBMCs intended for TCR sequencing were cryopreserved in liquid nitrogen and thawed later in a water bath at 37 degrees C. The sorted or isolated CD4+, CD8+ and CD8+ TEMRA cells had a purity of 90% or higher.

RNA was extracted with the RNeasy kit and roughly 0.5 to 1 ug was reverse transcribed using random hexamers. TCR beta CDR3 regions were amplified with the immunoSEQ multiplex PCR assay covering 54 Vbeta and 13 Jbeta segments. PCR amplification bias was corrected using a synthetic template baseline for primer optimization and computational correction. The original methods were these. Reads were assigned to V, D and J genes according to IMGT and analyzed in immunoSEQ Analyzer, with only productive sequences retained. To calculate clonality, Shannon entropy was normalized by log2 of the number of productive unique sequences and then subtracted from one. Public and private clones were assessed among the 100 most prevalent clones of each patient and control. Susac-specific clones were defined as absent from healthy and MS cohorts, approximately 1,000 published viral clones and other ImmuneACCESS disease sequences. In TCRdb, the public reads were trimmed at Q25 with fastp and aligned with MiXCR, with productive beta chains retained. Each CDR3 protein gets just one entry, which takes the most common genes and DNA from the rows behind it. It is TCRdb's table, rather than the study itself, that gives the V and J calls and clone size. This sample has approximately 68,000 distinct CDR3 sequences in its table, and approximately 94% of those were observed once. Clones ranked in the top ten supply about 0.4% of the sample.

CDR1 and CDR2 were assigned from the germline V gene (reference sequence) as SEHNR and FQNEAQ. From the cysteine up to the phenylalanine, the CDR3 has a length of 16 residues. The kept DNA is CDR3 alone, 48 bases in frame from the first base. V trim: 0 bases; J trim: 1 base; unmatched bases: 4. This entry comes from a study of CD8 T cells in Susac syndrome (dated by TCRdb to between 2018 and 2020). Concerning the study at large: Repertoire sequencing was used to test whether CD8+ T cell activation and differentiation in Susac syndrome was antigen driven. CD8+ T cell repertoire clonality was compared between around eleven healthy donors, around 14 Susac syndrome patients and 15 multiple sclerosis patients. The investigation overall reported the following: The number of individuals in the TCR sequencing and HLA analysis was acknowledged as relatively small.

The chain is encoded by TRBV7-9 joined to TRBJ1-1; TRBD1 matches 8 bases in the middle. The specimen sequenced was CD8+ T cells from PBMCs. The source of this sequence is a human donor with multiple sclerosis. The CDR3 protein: CASSLARTGWNTEAFF. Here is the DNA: TGTGCCAGCAGCTTAGCCAGGACAGGGTGGAACACTGAAGCTTTCTTT.